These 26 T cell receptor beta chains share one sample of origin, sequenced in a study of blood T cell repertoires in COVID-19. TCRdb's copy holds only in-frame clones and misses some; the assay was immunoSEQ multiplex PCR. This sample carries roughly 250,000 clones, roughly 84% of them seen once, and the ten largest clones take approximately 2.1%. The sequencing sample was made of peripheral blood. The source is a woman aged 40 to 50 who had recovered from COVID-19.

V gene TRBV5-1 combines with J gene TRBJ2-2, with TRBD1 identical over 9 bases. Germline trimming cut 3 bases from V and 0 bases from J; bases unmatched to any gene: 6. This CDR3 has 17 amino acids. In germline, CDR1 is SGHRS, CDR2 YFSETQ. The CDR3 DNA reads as TGCGCCAGCAGCTGGGAGGGACAGGGCTCGAACACCGGGGAGCTGTTTTTT. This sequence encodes CASSWEGQGSNTGELFF. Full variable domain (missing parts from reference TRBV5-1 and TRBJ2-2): KAGVTQTPRYLIKTRGQQVTLSCSPISGHRSVSWYQQTPGQGLQFLFEYFSETQRNKGNFPGRFSGRQFSNSRSEMNVSTLELGDSALYLCASSWEGQGSNTGELFFGEGSRLTVL.

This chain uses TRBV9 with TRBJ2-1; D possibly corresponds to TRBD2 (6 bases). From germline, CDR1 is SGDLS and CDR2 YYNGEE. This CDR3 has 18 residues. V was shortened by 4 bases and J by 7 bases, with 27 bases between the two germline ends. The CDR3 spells CASSSSDGGYPSSNEQFF. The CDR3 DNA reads TGTGCCAGCAGCTCTAGCGATGGGGGGTATCCGTCCTCGAATGAGCAGTTCTTC.

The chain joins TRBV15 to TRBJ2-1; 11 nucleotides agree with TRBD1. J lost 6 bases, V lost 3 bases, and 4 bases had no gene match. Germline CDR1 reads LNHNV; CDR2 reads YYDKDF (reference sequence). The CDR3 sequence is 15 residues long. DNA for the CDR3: TGTGCCACCAGCAGCCGGGACAGGGGGATCAATGAGCAGTTCTTC. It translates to CATSSRDRGINEQFF.

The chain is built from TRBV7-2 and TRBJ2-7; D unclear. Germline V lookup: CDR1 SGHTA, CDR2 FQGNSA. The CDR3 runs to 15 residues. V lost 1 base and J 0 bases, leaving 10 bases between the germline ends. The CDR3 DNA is TGTGCCAGCAGCTTAGAGGCAGGCATCTCCTACGAGCAGTACTTC. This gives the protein CASSLEAGISYEQYF.

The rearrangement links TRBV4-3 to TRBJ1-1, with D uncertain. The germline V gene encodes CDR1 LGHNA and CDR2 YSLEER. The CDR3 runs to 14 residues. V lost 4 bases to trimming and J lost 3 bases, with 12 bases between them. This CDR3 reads CASSRGRADTEAFF. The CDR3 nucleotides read TGCGCCAGCAGCCGCGGCAGAGCGGACACTGAAGCTTTCTTT.

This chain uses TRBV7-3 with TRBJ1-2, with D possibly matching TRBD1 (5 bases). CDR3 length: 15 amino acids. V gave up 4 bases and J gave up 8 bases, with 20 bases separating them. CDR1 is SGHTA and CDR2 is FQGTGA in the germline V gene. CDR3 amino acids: CASSSGGRGAEGYTF. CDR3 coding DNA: TGTGCCAGCAGCTCCGGCGGGAGGGGCGCGGAGGGCTACACCTTC. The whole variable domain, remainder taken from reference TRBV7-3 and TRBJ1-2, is GAGVSQTPSNKVTEKGKYVELRCDPISGHTALYWYRQSLGQGPEFLIYFQGTGAADDSGLPNDRFFAVRPEGSVSTLKIQRTERGDSAVYLCASSSGGRGAEGYTFGSGTRLTVV.

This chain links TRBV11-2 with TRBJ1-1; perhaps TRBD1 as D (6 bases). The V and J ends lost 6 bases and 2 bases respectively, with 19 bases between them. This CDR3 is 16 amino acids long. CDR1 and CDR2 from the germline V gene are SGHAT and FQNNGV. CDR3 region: CASSPVRVQGNTEAFF. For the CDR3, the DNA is TGTGCCAGCAGTCCGGTAAGGGTACAGGGCAACACTGAAGCTTTCTTT.

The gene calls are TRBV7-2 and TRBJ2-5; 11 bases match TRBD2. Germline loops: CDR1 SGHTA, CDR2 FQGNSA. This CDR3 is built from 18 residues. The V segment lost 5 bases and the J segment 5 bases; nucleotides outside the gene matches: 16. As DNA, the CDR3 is TGTGCCAGCAGCCGGGGGCTAGCGGGGGGCCCGGTGGGGGAGACCCAGTACTTC. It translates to CASSRGLAGGPVGETQYF.

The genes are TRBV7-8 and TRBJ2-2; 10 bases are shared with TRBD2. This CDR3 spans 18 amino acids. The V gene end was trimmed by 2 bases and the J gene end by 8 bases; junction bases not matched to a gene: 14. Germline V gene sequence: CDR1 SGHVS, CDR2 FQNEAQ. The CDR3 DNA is TGTGCCAGCAGCTTACTGGGATCCCTAGCGGGAGTGGCTGGGGAGCTGTTTTTT. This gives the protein CASSLLGSLAGVAGELFF.

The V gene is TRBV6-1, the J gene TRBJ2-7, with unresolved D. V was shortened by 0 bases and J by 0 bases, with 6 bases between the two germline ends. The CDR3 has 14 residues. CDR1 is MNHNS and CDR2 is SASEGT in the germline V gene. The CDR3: CASSEAGISYEQYF. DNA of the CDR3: TGTGCCAGCAGTGAAGCGGGCATCTCCTACGAGCAGTACTTC.

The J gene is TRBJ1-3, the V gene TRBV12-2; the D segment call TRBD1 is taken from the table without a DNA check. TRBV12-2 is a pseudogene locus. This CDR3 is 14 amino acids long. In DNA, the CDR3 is TGTGCAAGTCGAAGGGGTTTAGCTGGAAACACCATATATTTT. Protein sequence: CASRRGLAGNTIYF.

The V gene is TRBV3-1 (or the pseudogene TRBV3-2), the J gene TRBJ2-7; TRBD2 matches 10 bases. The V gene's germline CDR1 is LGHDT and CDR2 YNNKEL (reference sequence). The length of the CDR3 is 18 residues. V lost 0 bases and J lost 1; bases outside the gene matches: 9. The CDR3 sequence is CASSQDGPSGRGSYEQYF. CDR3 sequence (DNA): TGTGCCAGCAGCCAAGACGGCCCAAGCGGGAGGGGATCCTACGAGCAGTACTTC.

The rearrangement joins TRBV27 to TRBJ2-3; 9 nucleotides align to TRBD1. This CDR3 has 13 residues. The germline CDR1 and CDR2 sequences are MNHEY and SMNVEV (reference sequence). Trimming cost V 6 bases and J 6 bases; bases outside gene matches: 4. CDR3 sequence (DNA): TGTGCCAGCAGCAAACAGGGGGCGGATACGCAGTATTTT. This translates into CASSKQGADTQYF.

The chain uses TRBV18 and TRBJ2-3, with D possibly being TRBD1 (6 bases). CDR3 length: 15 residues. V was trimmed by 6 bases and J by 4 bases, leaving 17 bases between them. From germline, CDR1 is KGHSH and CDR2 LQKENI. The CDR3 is CASSLQGGSPDTQYF. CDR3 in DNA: TGTGCCAGCTCTCTACAGGGCGGGTCGCCAGATACGCAGTATTTT.

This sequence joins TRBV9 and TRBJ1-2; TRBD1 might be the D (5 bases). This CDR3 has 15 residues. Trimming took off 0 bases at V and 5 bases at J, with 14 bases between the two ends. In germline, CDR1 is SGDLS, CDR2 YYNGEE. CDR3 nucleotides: TGTGCCAGCAGCGTAGTGGAACAGGTCCCATATGGCTACACCTTC. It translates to CASSVVEQVPYGYTF.

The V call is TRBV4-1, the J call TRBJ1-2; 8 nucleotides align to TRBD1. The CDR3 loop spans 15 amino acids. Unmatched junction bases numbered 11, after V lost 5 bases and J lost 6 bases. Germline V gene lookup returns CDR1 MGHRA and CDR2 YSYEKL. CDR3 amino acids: CASSEGSQTGDGYTF. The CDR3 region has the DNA TGCGCCAGCAGCGAAGGGAGCCAGACAGGGGATGGCTACACCTTC.

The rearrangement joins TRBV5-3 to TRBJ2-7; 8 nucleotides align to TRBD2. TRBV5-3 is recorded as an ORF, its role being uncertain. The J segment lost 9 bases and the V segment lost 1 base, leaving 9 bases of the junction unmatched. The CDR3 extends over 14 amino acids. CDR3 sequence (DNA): TGTGCCAGAAGCTTGCCGGACAGAAGCGGGGGGCAGTACTTC. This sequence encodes CARSLPDRSGGQYF.

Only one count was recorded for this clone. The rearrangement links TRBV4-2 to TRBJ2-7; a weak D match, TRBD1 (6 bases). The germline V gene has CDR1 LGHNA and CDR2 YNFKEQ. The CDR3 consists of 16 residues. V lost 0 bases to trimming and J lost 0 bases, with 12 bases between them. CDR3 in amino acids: CASSQETGRYSYEQYF. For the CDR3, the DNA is TGTGCCAGCAGCCAAGAGACAGGAAGATACTCCTACGAGCAGTACTTC.

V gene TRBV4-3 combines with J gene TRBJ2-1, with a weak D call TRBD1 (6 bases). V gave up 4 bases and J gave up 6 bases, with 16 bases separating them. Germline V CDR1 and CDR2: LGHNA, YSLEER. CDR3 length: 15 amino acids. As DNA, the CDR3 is TGCGCCAGCAGCCGCACCGCCCAGGGGATCAATGAGCAGTTCTTC. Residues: CASSRTAQGINEQFF.

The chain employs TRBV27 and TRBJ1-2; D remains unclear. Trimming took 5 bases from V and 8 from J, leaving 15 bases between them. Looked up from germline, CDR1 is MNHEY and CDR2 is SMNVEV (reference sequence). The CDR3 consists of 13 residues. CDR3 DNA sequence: TGTGCCAGCAGTATGGACGGGGTTAAAGGCTACACCTTC. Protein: CASSMDGVKGYTF.

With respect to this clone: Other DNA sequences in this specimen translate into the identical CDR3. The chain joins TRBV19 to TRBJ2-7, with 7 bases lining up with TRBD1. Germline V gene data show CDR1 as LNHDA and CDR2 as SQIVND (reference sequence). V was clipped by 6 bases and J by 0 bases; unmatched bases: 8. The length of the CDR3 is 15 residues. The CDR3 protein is CASRLAGGSSYEQYF. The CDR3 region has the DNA TGTGCCAGTAGATTAGCAGGGGGTAGCTCCTACGAGCAGTACTTC.

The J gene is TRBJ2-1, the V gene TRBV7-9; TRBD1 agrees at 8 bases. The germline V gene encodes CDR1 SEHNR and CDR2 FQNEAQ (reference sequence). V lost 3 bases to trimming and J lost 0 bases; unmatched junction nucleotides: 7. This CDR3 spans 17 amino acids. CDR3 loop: CASSFRQGSSSYNEQFF. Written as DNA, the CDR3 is TGTGCCAGCAGCTTTCGACAGGGGTCGAGCTCCTACAATGAGCAGTTCTTC.

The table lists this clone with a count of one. The CDR3: CASSEAGTATYEQYF. CDR3 sequence (DNA): TGTGCCAGCAGTGAAGCTGGGACAGCGACCTACGAGCAGTACTTC. The chain links TRBV6-1 to TRBJ2-7; 7 nucleotides agree with TRBD1. J gave up 2 bases and V 0 bases, and 4 bases lay outside the gene matches. This CDR3 comprises 15 residues. Germline CDR1 is MNHNS and CDR2 is SASEGT.

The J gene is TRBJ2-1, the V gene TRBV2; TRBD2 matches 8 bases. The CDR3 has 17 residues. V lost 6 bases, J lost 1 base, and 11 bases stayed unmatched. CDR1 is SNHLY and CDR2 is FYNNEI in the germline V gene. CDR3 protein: CASSGGANRASYNEQFF. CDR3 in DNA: TGTGCCAGCAGCGGGGGGGCGAATAGGGCATCCTACAATGAGCAGTTCTTC.

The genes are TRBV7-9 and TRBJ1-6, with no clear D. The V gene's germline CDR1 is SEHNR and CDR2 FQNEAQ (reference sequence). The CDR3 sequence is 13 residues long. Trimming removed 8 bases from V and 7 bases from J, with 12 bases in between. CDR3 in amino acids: CASQSQWNSPLHF. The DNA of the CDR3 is TGTGCCAGCCAATCACAGTGGAATTCACCCCTCCACTTT. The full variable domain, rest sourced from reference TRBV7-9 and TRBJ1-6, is DTGVSQNPRHKITKRGQNVTFRCDPISEHNRLYWYRQTLGQGPEFLTYFQNEAQLEKSRLLSDRFSAERPKGSFSTLEIQRTEQGDSAMYLCASQSQWNSPLHFGNGTRLTVT.

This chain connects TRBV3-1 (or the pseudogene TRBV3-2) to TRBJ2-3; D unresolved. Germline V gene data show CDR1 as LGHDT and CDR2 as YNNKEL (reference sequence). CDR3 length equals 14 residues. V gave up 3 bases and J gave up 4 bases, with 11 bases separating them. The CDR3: CASSQLGASDTQYF. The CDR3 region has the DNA TGTGCCAGCAGCCAGCTCGGAGCCTCAGATACGCAGTATTTT.